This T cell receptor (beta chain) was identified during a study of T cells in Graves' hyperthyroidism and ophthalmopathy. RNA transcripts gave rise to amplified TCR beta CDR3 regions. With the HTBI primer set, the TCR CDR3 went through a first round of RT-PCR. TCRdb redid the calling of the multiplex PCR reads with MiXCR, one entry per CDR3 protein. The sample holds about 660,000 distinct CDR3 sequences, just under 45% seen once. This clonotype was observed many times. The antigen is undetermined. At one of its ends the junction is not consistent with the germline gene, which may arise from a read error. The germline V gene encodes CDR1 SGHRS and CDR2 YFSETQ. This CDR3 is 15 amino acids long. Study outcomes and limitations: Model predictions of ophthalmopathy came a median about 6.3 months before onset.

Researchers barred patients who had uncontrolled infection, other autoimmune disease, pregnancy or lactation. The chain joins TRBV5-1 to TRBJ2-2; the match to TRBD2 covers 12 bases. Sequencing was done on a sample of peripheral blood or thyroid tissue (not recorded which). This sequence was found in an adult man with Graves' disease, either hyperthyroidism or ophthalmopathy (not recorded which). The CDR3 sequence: CASSFGLAGTGELFF. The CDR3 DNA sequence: TGTGCCAGCAGCTTTGGACTAGCGGGGACCGGGGAGCTGTTTTTT. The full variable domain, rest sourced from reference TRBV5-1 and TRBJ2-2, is KAGVTQTPRYLIKTRGQQVTLSCSPISGHRSVSWYQQTPGQGLQFLFEYFSETQRNKGNFPGRFSGRQFSNSRSEMNVSTLELGDSALYLCASSFGLAGTGELFFGEGSRLTVL.